This TCR beta chain was profiled in a study of CXCR3-negative and CXCR3-positive naive CD8 T cells. General observations from the study: Naive cells that were CXCR3-negative or CXCR3-positive used TRBV-TRBJ genes alike, while memory cells diverged. Cryopreservation partially lowered CXCR3 expression, so most assays used fresh PBMCs.

Researchers prepared the TRB cDNA libraries using 5' RACE with UMI labels. With the 5' RACE reads reprocessed, TCRdb shows one record per CDR3 protein and no DNA. The sample spans some 38,000 distinct CDR3 sequences; the ten largest clones claim roughly 15%. The CDR3 is made up of 13 amino acids. Germline V lookup: CDR1 SGHKS, CDR2 YYEKEE (reference sequence). Worth noting for this clonotype: Antigen unknown.

Sorting yielded triplicates of more than 250,000 cells for each CD8+ T cell subset. Sequenced material: memory CD8+ T cells from blood. This TCR was sampled from a human donor in good health. Some clones in this sample may be carry-over from other donors' samples. The V call is TRBV5-5, the J call TRBJ2-5; lacking DNA, the TRBD1 call made by TCRdb goes unchecked. Here the CDR3 reads CASRLQGGETQYF. Looking up the rest from reference TRBV5-5 and TRBJ2-5 gives the full variable domain: DAGVTQSPTHLIKTRGQQVTLRCSPISGHKSVSWYQQVLGQGPQFIFQYYEKEERGRGNFPDRFSARQFPNYSSELNVNALLLGDSALYLCASRLQGGETQYFGPGTRLLVL.